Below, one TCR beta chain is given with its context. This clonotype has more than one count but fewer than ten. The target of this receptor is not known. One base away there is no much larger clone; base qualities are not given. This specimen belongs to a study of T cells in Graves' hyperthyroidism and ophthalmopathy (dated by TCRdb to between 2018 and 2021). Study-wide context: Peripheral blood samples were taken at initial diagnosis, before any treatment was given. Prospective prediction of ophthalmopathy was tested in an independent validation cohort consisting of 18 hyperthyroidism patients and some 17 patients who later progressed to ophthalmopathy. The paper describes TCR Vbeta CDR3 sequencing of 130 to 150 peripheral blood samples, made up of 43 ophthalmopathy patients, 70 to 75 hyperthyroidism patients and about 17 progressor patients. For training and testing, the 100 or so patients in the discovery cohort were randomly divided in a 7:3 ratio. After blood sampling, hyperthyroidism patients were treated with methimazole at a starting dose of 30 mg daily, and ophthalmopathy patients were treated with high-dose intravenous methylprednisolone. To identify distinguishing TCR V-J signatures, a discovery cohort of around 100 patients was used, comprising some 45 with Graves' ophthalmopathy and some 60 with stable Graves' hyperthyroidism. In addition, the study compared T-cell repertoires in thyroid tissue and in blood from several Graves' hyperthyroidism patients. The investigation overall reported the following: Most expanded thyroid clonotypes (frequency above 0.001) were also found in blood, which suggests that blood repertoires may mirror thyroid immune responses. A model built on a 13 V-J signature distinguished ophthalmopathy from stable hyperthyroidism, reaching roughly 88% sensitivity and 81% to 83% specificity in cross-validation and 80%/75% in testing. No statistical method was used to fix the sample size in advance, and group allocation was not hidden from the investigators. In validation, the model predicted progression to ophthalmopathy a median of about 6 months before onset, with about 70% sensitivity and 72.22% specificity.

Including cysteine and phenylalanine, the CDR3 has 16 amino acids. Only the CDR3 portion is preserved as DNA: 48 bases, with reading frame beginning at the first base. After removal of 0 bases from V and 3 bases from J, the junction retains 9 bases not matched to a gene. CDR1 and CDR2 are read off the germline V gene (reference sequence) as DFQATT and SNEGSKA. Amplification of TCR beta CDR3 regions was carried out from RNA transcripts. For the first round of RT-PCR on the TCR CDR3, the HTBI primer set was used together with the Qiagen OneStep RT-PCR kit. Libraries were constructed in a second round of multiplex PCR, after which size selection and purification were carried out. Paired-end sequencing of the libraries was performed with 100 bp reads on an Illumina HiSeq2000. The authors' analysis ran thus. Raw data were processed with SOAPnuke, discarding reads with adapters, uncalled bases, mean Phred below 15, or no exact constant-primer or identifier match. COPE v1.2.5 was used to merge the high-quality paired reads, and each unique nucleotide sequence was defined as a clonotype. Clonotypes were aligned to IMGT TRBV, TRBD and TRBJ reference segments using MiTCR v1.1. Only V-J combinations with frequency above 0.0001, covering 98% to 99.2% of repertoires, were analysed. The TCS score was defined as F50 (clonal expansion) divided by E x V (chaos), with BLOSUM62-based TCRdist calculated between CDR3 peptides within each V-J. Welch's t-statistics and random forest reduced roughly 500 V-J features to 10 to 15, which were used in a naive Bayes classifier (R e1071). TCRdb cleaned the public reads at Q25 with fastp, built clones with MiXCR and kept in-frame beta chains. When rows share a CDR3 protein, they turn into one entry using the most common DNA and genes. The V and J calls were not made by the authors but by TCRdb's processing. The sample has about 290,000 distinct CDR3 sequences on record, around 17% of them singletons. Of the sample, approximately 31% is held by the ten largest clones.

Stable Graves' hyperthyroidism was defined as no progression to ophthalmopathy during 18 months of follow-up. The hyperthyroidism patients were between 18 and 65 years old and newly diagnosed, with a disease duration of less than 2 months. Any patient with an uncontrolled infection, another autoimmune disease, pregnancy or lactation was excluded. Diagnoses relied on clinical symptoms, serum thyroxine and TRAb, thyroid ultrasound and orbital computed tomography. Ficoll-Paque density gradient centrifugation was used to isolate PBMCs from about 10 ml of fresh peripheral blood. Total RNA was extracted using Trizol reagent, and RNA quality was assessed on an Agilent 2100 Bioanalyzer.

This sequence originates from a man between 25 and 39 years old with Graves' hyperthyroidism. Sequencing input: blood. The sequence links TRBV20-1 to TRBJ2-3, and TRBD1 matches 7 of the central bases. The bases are TGCAGTGCTAGAGATCCGTCGGGGACAGAGACAGATACGCAGTATTTT. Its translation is CSARDPSGTETDTQYF.